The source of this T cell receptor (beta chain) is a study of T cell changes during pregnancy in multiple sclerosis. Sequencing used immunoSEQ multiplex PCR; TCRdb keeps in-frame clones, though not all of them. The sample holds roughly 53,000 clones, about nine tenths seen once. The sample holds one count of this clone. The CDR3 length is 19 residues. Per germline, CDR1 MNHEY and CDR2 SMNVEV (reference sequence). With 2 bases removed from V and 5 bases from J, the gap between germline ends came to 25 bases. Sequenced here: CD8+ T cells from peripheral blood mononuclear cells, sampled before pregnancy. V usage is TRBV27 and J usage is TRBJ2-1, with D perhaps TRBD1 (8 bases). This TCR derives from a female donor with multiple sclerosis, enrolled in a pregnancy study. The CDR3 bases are TGTGCCAGCAGTTTAATAGGGGGGGCGACAGGGGTGAGGGACAATGAGCAGTTCTTC. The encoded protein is CASSLIGGATGVRDNEQFF.